This entry lists 4 T cell receptor beta chains sequenced from one sample in a study of cytomegalovirus exposure and HLA in healthy donors. The PCR employed 60 Vbeta primers together with 13 Jbeta primers. TCRdb's copy holds only in-frame clones and misses some; the assay was immunoSEQ multiplex PCR. The table lists around 150,000 clones, around 83% of them singletons. Sample: PBMCs. All receptors derive from a man between 50 and 59 years old in good health and CMV-seropositive.

This clone was found a few times. The chain is built from TRBV25-1 and TRBJ2-3; the D is unclear. Germline CDR1 reads MGHDK; CDR2 reads SYGVNS. Trimming removed 2 bases at V and 2 bases at J, with 8 bases between. This CDR3 has 14 amino acids. The CDR3 sequence is CASSEGQITDTQYF. For the CDR3, the DNA is TGTGCCAGCAGTGAAGGTCAGATCACAGATACGCAGTATTTT.

The chain is built from TRBV27 and TRBJ1-1; weak D call: TRBD1 (6 bases). V was shortened by 3 bases and J by 5 bases, with 13 bases between the two germline ends. The CDR3 length is 14 residues. Germline V lookup: CDR1 MNHEY, CDR2 SMNVEV (reference sequence). The CDR3 DNA reads TGTGCCAGCAGTTTCGGGGGGGCGGGAACTGAAGCTTTCTTT. It codes for CASSFGGAGTEAFF.

This chain joins TRBV15 and TRBJ1-5, with D possibly matching TRBD1 (6 bases). V lost 0 bases to trimming and J lost 4 bases, with 16 bases between them. This CDR3 has 17 amino acids. Germline values: CDR1 LNHNV, CDR2 YYDKDF (reference sequence). Written as DNA, the CDR3 is TGTGCCACCAGCAGAGAGAGAGGGGGGGGTTCAAATCAGCCCCAGCATTTT. It translates to CATSRERGGGSNQPQHF.

The V and J genes are TRBV25-1 and TRBJ1-5; TRBD1 is a possible D gene (5 bases). Trimming took 8 bases from V and 1 from J, leaving 12 bases between them. This CDR3 is built from 14 residues. The V gene's germline CDR1 is MGHDK and CDR2 SYGVNS. CDR3 sequence (DNA): TGTGCCAGCTCCCGGGAGGGGAGCAATCAGCCCCAGCATTTT. Amino acid sequence: CASSREGSNQPQHF.